This is a list of T cell receptor beta chains from one sample in a study of tumor and adjacent non-tumor tissue in lung cancer. MiXCR was run by TCRdb on the multiplex PCR reads, yielding one entry per CDR3 protein. The sample records just over 200,000 distinct CDR3 sequences, about 71% being singletons. Input material: lung tumor tissue. These receptor sequences come from a man between 60 and 75 years old with non-small cell lung cancer. Both conserved end residues are part of each CDR3. D genes are given only for firm matches. Some rows mark clone size as missing; the rest say once, few, many or name a class of expanded clone.

CDR3 | DNA | size | J | D | V
CASGLDLTSGEQFF | TGTGCCAGCGGCTTAGACCTGACTAGCGGAGAGCAGTTCTTC | . | TRBJ2-1 | TRBD2 | TRBV11-3
CSARGVGGRGQETQYF | TGCAGTGCTAGAGGGGTGGGGGGGCGAGGGCAAGAGACCCAGTACTTC | many | TRBJ2-5 | . | TRBV20-1
CASSAHRQDTEAFF | TGCGCCAGCAGCGCTCATCGGCAGGACACTGAAGCTTTCTTT | once | TRBJ1-1 | . | TRBV10-1
CTSTPTGEETQYF | TGTACCAGCACCCCTACAGGGGAAGAGACCCAGTACTTC | . | TRBJ2-5 | TRBD1 | TRBV11-2
CARSKPGLGFETQYF | TGTGCCCGCAGCAAACCGGGACTAGGGTTTGAGACCCAGTACTTC | . | TRBJ2-5 | TRBD2 | TRBV5-4
CASSQVVRANYGYTF | TGTGCCAGCAGCCAAGTAGTGCGCGCAAACTATGGCTACACCTTC | . | TRBJ1-2 | . | TRBV14
CASCLRLLNTEAFF | TGTGCCAGCTGTTTAAGGCTCTTGAACACTGAAGCTTTCTTT | . | TRBJ1-1 | . | TRBV28
CASSLGTTYEQYF | TGTGCCAGCAGTCTCGGGACGACCTACGAGCAGTACTTC | few | TRBJ2-7 | . | TRBV12-3/TRBV12-4
CASSEEVDTEAFF | TGCGCCAGCAGTGAGGAGGTGGACACTGAAGCTTTCTTT | few | TRBJ1-1 | . | TRBV10-2
CGSSFSLPLAEQFF | TGTGGCAGTAGTTTCTCTCTCCCCTTGGCTGAGCAGTTCTTC | . | TRBJ2-1 | . | TRBV12-3/TRBV12-4